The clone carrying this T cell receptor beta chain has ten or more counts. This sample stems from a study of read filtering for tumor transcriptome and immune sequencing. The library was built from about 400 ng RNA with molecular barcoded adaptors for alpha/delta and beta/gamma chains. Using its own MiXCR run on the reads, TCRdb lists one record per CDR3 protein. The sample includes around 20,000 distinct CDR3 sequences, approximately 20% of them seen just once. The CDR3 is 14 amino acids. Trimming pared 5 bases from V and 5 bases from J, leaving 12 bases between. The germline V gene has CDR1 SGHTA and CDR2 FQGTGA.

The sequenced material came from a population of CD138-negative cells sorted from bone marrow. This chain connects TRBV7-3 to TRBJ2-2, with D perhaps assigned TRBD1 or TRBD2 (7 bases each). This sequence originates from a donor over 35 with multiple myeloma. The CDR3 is CASSQGGNTGELFF. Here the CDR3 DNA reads TGTGCCAGCAGCCAGGGGGGGAATACCGGGGAGCTGTTTTTT. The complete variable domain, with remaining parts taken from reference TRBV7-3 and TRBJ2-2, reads GAGVSQTPSNKVTEKGKYVELRCDPISGHTALYWYRQSLGQGPEFLIYFQGTGAADDSGLPNDRFFAVRPEGSVSTLKIQRTERGDSAVYLCASSQGGNTGELFFGEGSRLTVL.